This T cell receptor beta chain comes out of a study of CD8 T cells in Susac syndrome. TCR beta sequencing covered blood CD8+ and CD4+ T cells. Treatment-naive patients with stable or active relapsing-remitting disease were the multiple sclerosis controls. An input of about 0.5 to 1 ug of RNA was subjected to reverse transcription using random hexamers. Across 54 Vbeta and 13 Jbeta, TCR beta CDR3 was amplified with immunoSEQ multiplex PCR. MiXCR was run by TCRdb on the immunoSEQ multiplex PCR reads, yielding one entry per CDR3 protein. The profile shows approximately 130,000 distinct CDR3 sequences, roughly 89% of them singletons. The CDR3 length is 13 residues. Per the germline V gene, CDR1 is MNHEY and CDR2 is SVGAGI. Trimming cost V 5 bases and J 7 bases, with 15 bases left between them.

Specimen: CD8+ T cells from PBMCs. The rearrangement links TRBV6-5 to TRBJ2-7, with D maybe TRBD2 (6 bases). The TCR comes from a human donor with multiple sclerosis. CDR3 coding DNA: TGTGCCAGCAGTCCCGGGACTCCTCAAGAGCAGTACTTC. It yields the protein CASSPGTPQEQYF.